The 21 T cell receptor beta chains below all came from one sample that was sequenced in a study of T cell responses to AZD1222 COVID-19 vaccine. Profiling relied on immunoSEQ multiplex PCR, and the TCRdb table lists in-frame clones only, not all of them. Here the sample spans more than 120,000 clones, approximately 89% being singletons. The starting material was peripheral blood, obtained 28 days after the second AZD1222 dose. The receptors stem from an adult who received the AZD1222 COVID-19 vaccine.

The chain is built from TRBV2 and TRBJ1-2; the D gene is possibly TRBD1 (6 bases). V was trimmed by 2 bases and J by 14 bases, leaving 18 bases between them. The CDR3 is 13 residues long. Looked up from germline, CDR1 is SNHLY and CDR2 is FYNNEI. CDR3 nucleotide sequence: TGTGCCAGCAGTGAAAATGGGCTGGGGGCTAGGACCTTC. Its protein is CASSENGLGARTF.

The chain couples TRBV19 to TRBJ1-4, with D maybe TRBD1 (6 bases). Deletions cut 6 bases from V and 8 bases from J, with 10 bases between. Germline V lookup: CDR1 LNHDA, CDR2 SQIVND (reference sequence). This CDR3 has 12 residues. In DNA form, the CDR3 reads TGTGCCAGTAGCAGGGGCGGGGAAAAACTGTTTTTT. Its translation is CASSRGGEKLFF.

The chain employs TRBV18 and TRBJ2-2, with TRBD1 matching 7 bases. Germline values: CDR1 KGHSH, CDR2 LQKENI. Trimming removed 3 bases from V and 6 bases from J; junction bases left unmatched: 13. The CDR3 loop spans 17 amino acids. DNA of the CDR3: TGTGCCAGCTCACCGGCGGTGGGACAGCGATTCTCCGGGGAGCTGTTTTTT. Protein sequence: CASSPAVGQRFSGELFF.

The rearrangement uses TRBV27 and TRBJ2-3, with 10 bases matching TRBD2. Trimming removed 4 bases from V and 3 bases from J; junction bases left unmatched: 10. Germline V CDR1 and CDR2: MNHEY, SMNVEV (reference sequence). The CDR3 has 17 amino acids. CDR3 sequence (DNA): TGTGCCAGCAGTTCCTCCCCTAGCGGGGGATTTACAGATACGCAGTATTTT. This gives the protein CASSSSPSGGFTDTQYF.

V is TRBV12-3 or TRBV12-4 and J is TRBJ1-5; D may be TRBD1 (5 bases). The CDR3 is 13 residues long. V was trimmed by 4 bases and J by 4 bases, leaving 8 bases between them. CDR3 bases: TGTGCCAGCAGTTGGGACGGTAATCAGCCCCAGCATTTT. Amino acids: CASSWDGNQPQHF.

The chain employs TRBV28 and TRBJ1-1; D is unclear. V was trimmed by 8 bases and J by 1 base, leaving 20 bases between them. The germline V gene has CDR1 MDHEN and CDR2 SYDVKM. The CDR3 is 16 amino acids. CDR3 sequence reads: CASGSPSAQSNTEAFF. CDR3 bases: TGTGCCAGCGGGAGCCCTTCTGCACAGTCGAACACTGAAGCTTTCTTT.

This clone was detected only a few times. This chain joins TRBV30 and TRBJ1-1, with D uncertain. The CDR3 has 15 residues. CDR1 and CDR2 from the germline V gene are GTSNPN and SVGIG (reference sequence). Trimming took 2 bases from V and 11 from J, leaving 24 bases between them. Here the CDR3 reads CAWSPAASDLGWAFF. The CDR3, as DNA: TGTGCCTGGAGTCCCGCCGCCAGTGACCTGGGATGGGCTTTCTTT.

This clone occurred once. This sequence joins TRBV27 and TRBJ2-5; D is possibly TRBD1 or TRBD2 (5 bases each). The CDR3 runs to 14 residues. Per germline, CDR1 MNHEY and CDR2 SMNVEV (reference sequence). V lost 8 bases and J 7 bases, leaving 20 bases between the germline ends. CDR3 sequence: CASRPGGPGGTQYF. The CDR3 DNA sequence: TGTGCCAGCCGCCCTGGGGGACCGGGCGGGACCCAGTACTTC.

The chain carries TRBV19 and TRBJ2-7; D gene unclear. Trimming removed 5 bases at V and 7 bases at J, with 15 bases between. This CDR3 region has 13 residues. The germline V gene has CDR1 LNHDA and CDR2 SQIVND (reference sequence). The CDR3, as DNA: TGTGCCAGTAGTCCCCCCCGGCGGCGGGAGCAGTACTTC. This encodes CASSPPRRREQYF.

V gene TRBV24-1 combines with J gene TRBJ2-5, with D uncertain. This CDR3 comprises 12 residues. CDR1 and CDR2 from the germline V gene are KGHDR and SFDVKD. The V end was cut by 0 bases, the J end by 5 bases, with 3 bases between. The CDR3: CATSDLRETQYF. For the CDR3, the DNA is TGTGCCACCAGTGATTTGCGGGAGACCCAGTACTTC.

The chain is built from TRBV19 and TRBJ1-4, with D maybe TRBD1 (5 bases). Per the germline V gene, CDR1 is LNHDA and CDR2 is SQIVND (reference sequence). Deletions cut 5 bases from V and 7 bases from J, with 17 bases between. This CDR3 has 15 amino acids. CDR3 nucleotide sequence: TGTGCCAGTAGTTTCTCCGGGACCCCCGCTGAAAAACTGTTTTTT. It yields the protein CASSFSGTPAEKLFF.

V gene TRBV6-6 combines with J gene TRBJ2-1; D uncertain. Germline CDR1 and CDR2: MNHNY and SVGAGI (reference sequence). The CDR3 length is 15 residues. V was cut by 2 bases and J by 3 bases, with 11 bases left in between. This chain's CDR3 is CASSYPGRIYNEQFF. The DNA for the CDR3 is TGTGCCAGCAGTTACCCCGGCAGAATCTACAATGAGCAGTTCTTC.

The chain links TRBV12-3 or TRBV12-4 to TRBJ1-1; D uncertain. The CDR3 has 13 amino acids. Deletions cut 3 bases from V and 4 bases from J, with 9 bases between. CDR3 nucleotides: TGTGCCAGCAGTTTGGGGAGACGCACTGAAGCTTTCTTT. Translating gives CASSLGRRTEAFF.

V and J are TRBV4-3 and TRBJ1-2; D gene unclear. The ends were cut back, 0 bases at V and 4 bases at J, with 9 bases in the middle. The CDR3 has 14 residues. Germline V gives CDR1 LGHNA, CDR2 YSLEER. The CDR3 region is CASSQDRGGYGYTF. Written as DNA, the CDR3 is TGCGCCAGCAGCCAAGATCGAGGTGGCTATGGCTACACCTTC.

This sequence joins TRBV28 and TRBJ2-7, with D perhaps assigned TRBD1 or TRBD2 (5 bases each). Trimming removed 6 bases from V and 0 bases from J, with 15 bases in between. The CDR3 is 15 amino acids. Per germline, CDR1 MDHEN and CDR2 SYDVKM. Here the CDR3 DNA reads TGTGCCAGCAGCTCTCCCGGGGCTAACTCCTACGAGCAGTACTTC. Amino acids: CASSSPGANSYEQYF.

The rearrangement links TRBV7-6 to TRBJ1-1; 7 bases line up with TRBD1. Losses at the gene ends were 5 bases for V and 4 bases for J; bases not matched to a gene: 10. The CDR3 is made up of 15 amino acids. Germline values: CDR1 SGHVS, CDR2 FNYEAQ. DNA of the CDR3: TGTGCCAGCAGCCTGGGGACAGCAATAGGCACTGAAGCTTTCTTT. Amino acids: CASSLGTAIGTEAFF.

This CDR3 is CASSQGGLAVQETQYF. CDR3 nucleotides: TGCGCCAGCAGCCAAGGAGGACTAGCCGTCCAAGAGACCCAGTACTTC. The chain recombines TRBV4-1 with TRBJ2-5; TRBD2 matches at 8 bases. CDR1 is MGHRA, CDR2 YSYEKL, per germline. This CDR3 region has 16 residues. J lost 1 base, V lost 1 base, and 5 bases had no gene match.

The CDR3: CASSTGTRGDNEQFF. The CDR3 coding sequence is TGTGCCAGCTCAACCGGGACTCGGGGGGACAATGAGCAGTTCTTC. The J gene is TRBJ2-1, the V gene TRBV18, with 7 positions matching TRBD2. J gave up 5 bases and V 5 bases, and 9 bases lay outside the gene matches. The CDR3 spans 15 residues. CDR1 KGHSH and CDR2 LQKENI come from the germline V gene.

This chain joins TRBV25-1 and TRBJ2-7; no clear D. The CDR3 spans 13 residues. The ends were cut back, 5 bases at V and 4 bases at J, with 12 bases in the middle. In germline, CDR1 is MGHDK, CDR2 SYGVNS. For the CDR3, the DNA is TGTGCCAGCAGTCCCCCCGGGCTTTACGAGCAGTACTTC. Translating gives CASSPPGLYEQYF.

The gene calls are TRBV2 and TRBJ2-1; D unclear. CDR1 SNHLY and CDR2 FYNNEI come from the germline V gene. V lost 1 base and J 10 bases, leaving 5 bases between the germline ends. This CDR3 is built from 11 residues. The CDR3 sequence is CASSEVLEQFF. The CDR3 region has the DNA TGTGCCAGCAGTGAAGTATTAGAGCAGTTCTTC.

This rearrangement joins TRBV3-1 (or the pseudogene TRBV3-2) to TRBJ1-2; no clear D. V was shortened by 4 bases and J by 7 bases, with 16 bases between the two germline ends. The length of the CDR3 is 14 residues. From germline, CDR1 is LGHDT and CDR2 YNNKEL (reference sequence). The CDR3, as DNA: TGTGCCAGCAGCCGAGTTAATTTCGGGTCTGGCTACACCTTC. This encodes CASSRVNFGSGYTF.